This T cell receptor beta chain is from a study of cytomegalovirus exposure and HLA in healthy donors. Study results and caveats: It was reportedly the case that the classifier diagnosed cytomegalovirus status with high specificity and sensitivity. Through in vitro validation, a few CMV-associated chains were shown to be specific for CMV antigens.

As concerns this clone: Its antigen is unknown.

Germline V CDR1 and CDR2: MNHEY, SMNVEV (reference sequence). The V and J ends lost 6 bases and 6 bases, in that order; junction bases with no gene match: 10. The CDR3 runs to 16 residues. PCR used 60 Vbeta primers and 13 Jbeta primers. The data were produced by immunoSEQ multiplex PCR, yet TCRdb's version contains in-frame clones alone and is incomplete. The sample comprises over 30,000 clones, 80% to 90% of which are singletons, and less than 4.5% rests with the top ten. This TCR came from a woman aged 18-30 years in good health and CMV-seronegative. V and J are TRBV27 and TRBJ2-3; TRBD2 agrees at 12 bases. Sequenced: PBMCs. The chain's CDR3 is CASSHSLAGGQDTQYF. The CDR3 DNA reads as TGTGCCAGCAGCCACTCTCTAGCGGGAGGGCAGGATACGCAGTATTTT.